Listed here are 10 T cell receptor beta chains from one sample, sequenced in a study of blood T cell repertoires in COVID-19. The assay was immunoSEQ multiplex PCR, and TCRdb's table has in-frame clones only and misses some. The sample contains about 200,000 clones, roughly 84% of which appear only once. Sequenced: peripheral blood. The origin of the receptors is a human donor in a cohort sampled during active COVID-19.

This rearrangement joins TRBV5-1 to TRBJ1-6; 10 nucleotides align to TRBD1. The CDR3 spans 15 residues. Germline CDR1 SGHRS, CDR2 YFSETQ. V was pared by 3 bases and J by 7 bases, with 4 bases of the junction left unmatched. CDR3 in amino acids: CASSSMDRGNSPLHF. The CDR3 DNA reads TGCGCCAGCAGCTCTATGGACAGGGGGAATTCACCCCTCCACTTT. The full variable domain, in which reference TRBV5-1 and TRBJ1-6 provide the parts outside the CDR3, is KAGVTQTPRYLIKTRGQQVTLSCSPISGHRSVSWYQQTPGQGLQFLFEYFSETQRNKGNFPGRFSGRQFSNSRSEMNVSTLELGDSALYLCASSSMDRGNSPLHFGNGTRLTVT.

V gene TRBV18 combines with J gene TRBJ2-3, with D possibly being TRBD2 (5 bases). Germline CDR1 is KGHSH and CDR2 is LQKENI. The CDR3 length is 13 residues. With 2 bases removed from V and 6 bases from J, the gap between germline ends came to 9 bases. The DNA of the CDR3 is TGTGCCAGCTCACCAGCCTGGGAGGATACGCAGTATTTT. It specifies CASSPAWEDTQYF. Using reference TRBV18 and TRBJ2-3 for the parts outside the CDR3, the full variable domain is NAGVMQNPRHLVRRRGQEARLRCSPMKGHSHVYWYRQLPEEGLKFMVYLQKENIIDESGMPKERFSAEFPKEGPSILRIQQVVRGDSAAYFCASSPAWEDTQYFGPGTRLTVL.

The J gene is TRBJ1-4, the V gene TRBV15; 9 bases are a match to TRBD1. CDR3 length: 21 residues. V shed 4 bases, J shed 3 bases, and the junction held 21 bases outside the gene matches. CDR1 is LNHNV and CDR2 is YYDKDF in the germline V gene (reference sequence). CDR3 sequence reads: CATSTRPRTGGNFNANEKLFF. Written as DNA, the CDR3 is TGTGCCACCAGCACCCGGCCCCGAACAGGGGGCAATTTTAATGCTAATGAAAAACTGTTTTTT.

The rearrangement uses TRBV21-1 and TRBJ1-2; the table's D call, TRBD1, was not checked against the DNA. TRBV21-1 is a recognized pseudogene. CDR3 length: 12 amino acids. In DNA, the CDR3 is TGTGCCAGCAGCTACAGGTCCCATGGCTACACCTTC. Residues: CASSYRSHGYTF.

The genes are TRBV2 and TRBJ2-5; 10 bases agree with TRBD2. Germline V gene sequence: CDR1 SNHLY, CDR2 FYNNEI. V gave up 8 bases and J gave up 1 base; unmatched junction bases: 7. There are 15 residues in the CDR3. The CDR3 nucleotides are TGTGCCAGCGCCGGACTAGCGGCATTCCAAGAGACCCAGTACTTC. As protein: CASAGLAAFQETQYF.

This chain connects TRBV11-3 to TRBJ2-2; 7 bases are a match to TRBD1. The ends lost 2 bases at V and 5 bases at J; junction bases unmatched: 5. Germline V gene sequence: CDR1 SGHNT, CDR2 YENEEA. The CDR3 is 15 residues long. The CDR3 region is CASSLRKGATGELFF. The CDR3 DNA follows: TGTGCCAGCAGCTTACGGAAGGGGGCGACCGGGGAGCTGTTTTTT.

The chain combines TRBV5-4 with TRBJ2-7, with TRBD1 identical over 9 bases. The CDR3 contains 15 residues. Germline assignment: CDR1 SGHNT and CDR2 YYREEE (reference sequence). V shed 0 bases and J 4 bases; nucleotides not matched to a gene: 5. The CDR3 region is CASSLAGTGRYEQYF. Written as DNA, the CDR3 is TGTGCCAGCAGCTTGGCGGGGACAGGGAGGTACGAGCAGTACTTC.

The V gene is TRBV5-6, the J gene TRBJ1-1, with D hard to call. Germline V gene lookup returns CDR1 SGHDT and CDR2 YYEEEE. Trimming pared 3 bases from V and 2 bases from J, leaving 11 bases between. The CDR3 loop spans 14 amino acids. CDR3 in amino acids: CASSSAGVNTEAFF. As DNA, the CDR3 is TGTGCCAGCAGCTCCGCCGGGGTAAACACTGAAGCTTTCTTT.

The rearrangement uses TRBV30 and TRBJ1-2; the match to TRBD1 covers 7 bases. The V segment lost 3 bases and the J segment 2 bases; nucleotides outside the gene matches: 6. CDR1 is GTSNPN, CDR2 SVGIG, per germline (reference sequence). CDR3 size: 14 residues. The CDR3: CAWSDRVVNYGYTF. Written as DNA, the CDR3 is TGTGCCTGGAGCGACAGGGTGGTAAACTATGGCTACACCTTC. Based on the CDR3 plus reference TRBV30 and TRBJ1-2, the full variable domain is SQTIHQWPATLVQPVGSPLSLECTVEGTSNPNLYWYRQAAGRGLQLLFYSVGIGQISSEVPQNLSASRPQDRQFILSSKKLLLSDSGFYLCAWSDRVVNYGYTFGSGTRLTVV.

The gene calls are TRBV2 and TRBJ2-1; 8 bases line up with TRBD2. The V gene's germline CDR1 is SNHLY and CDR2 FYNNEI. CDR3 size: 14 residues. V lost 6 bases to trimming and J lost 6 bases; unmatched junction nucleotides: 7. In DNA form, the CDR3 reads TGTGCCAGCAGGAATAGCGGGACTGTCAATGAGCAGTTCTTC. Protein product: CASRNSGTVNEQFF.